Presented here are 7 T cell receptor beta chains from one specimen sequenced in a study of OX40 agonist ivuxolimab in advanced cancers. The data were produced by immunoSEQ multiplex PCR, yet TCRdb's version contains in-frame clones alone and is incomplete. The data contain tens of thousands of clones, 84% of them singletons. The specimen was CD4+ or CD8+ T cells sorted from blood, collected in a trial of the OX40 agonist ivuxolimab. These receptors came from an adult with an advanced solid tumor such as melanoma, head and neck, liver or kidney cancer.

This chain links TRBV19 with TRBJ2-3; D remains ambiguous. V was trimmed by 5 bases and J by 1 base, leaving 10 bases between them. Germline V gives CDR1 LNHDA, CDR2 SQIVND (reference sequence). The CDR3 extends over 14 amino acids. DNA for the CDR3: TGTGCCAGTAGTCCTGCCCAGGGCACAGATACGCAGTATTTT. It encodes CASSPAQGTDTQYF.

This chain joins TRBV6-6 and TRBJ2-1, with a possible D match to TRBD2 (6 bases). Looked up from germline, CDR1 is MNHNY and CDR2 is SVGAGI (reference sequence). This CDR3 region has 12 residues. V lost 0 bases and J lost 9, with 6 bases in between. The CDR3 sequence: CASSYSEGEQFF. The CDR3 DNA is TGTGCCAGCAGTTACTCGGAGGGTGAGCAGTTCTTC.

The count of this clone is one. This chain links TRBV11-1 with TRBJ1-3; D may be TRBD1 (5 bases). This CDR3 has 17 amino acids. CDR1 SGHAT and CDR2 FQDESV come from the germline V gene (reference sequence). Trimming left V 5 bases short and J 4 bases short, with 21 bases between. The CDR3 DNA sequence: TGTGCCAGCAGCCGACGCGGTGGCAGGGTAACGGGAAACACCATATATTTT. Protein product: CASSRRGGRVTGNTIYF.

The chain links TRBV2 to TRBJ1-4; 11 positions agree with TRBD1. Germline V lookup: CDR1 SNHLY, CDR2 FYNNEI. The CDR3 consists of 14 residues. With 4 bases clipped from V and 8 bases from J, the junction kept 3 bases outside the gene matches. CDR3 DNA: TGTGCCAGCAGTGTGGACAGGGGGCGGGAAAAACTGTTTTTT. It is translated as CASSVDRGREKLFF.

This sequence joins TRBV6-5 and TRBJ1-5, with D unclear. CDR1 and CDR2 from the germline V gene are MNHEY and SVGAGI. The CDR3 is 13 residues long. V shed 2 bases and J shed 9 bases, with 11 bases lying between them. Here the CDR3 reads CASSYDRLRPQHF. In DNA, the CDR3 is TGTGCCAGCAGTTACGACCGCCTTAGGCCCCAGCATTTT.

The chain links TRBV19 to TRBJ1-2; weak D call: TRBD1 (5 bases). The CDR3 covers 13 residues. V was clipped by 7 bases and J by 5 bases, with 14 bases between them. Looked up from germline, CDR1 is LNHDA and CDR2 is SQIVND (reference sequence). This CDR3 reads CASTRGLIYGYTF. In nucleotides, the CDR3 is TGTGCCAGTACACGGGGACTAATTTATGGCTACACCTTC.

The V gene is TRBV28, the J gene TRBJ2-2; D not certain. With 3 bases removed from V and 1 base from J, the gap between germline ends came to 12 bases. The CDR3 is made up of 16 amino acids. Germline V lookup: CDR1 MDHEN, CDR2 SYDVKM. CDR3 in amino acids: CASSFWTAGNTGELFF. The DNA for the CDR3 is TGTGCCAGCAGTTTCTGGACCGCTGGGAACACCGGGGAGCTGTTTTTT.